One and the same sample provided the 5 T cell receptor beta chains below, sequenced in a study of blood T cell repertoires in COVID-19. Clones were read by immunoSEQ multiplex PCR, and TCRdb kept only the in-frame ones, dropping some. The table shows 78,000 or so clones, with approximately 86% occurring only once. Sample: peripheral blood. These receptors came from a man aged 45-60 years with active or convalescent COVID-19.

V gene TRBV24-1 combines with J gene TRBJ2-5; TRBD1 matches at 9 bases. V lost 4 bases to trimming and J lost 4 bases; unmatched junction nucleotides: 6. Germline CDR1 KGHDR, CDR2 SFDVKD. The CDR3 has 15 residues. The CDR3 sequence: CATSDQGQGLETQYF. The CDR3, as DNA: TGTGCCACCAGTGACCAGGGACAGGGTTTAGAGACCCAGTACTTC.

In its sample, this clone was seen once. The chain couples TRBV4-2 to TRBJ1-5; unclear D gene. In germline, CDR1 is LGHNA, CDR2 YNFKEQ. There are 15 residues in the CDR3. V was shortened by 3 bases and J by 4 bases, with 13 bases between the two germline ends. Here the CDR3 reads CASSQGGAGNQPQHF. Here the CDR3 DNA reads TGTGCCAGCAGCCAGGGAGGAGCTGGAAATCAGCCCCAGCATTTT.

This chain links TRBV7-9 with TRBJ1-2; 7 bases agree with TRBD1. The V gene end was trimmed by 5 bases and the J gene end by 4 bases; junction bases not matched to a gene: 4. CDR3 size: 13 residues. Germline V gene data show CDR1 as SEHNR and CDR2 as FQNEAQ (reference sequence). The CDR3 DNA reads TGTGCCAGCAGCCAGACAGGGTTCTATGGCTACACCTTC. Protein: CASSQTGFYGYTF.

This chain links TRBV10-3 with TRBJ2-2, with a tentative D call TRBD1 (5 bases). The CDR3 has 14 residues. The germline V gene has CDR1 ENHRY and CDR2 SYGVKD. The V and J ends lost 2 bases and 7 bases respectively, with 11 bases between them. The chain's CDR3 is CAISETRAGGELFF. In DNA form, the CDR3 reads TGTGCCATCAGTGAGACCAGGGCCGGCGGGGAGCTGTTTTTT.

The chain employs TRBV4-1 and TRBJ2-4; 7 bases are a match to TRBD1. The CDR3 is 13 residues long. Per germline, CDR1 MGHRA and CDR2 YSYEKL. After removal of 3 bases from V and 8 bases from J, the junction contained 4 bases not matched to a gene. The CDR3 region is CASSQTGTDIQYF. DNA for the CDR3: TGCGCCAGCAGCCAGACAGGGACGGACATTCAGTACTTC.